This T cell receptor beta chain was profiled in a study of T-cell reconstitution after alpha-beta-depleted transplantation in children. V shed 5 bases, J shed 4 bases, and the junction held 11 bases outside the gene matches. Germline CDR1 reads LGHDT; CDR2 reads YNNKEL (reference sequence). The CDR3 spans 16 residues. Using unique molecular identifiers, the investigators prepared the TCRbeta library. TCRdb independently ran MiXCR on the PCR reads; one entry per CDR3 protein. Among 480,000 or so distinct CDR3 sequences listed, 8% to 11% were seen once. V gene TRBV3-1 combines with J gene TRBJ2-3; 8 bases align to TRBD2. The TCR comes from a child aged 2 to 15 with inherited bone marrow failure, due to receive a stem cell transplant. Sequences were derived from PBMCs, sampled before TCRalphabeta/CD19-depleted stem cell transplant. The CDR3 DNA follows: TGTGCCAGCAGCTTCACGGCGGGAGGAGTGGCAGATACGCAGTATTTT. This sequence encodes CASSFTAGGVADTQYF.